The T cell receptor (beta chain) under discussion was sequenced for a study of T-cell memory formation after mild COVID-19. The study, taken as a whole, reports: Clones shrinking between day 15 and 85 showed a balanced CD4/CD8 split, and those that grew later tilted toward CD4+. Nothing confirmed that second-wave clones peaking on day 37 were specific for SARS-CoV-2.

About this clonotype: Its antigen is currently unknown.

5'RACE primed at constant segments yielded TCR alpha and TCR beta cDNA libraries bearing sample barcodes and UMIs. TCRdb called the 5' RACE reads again in MiXCR, with one record for every CDR3 protein. This sample has under 250,000 distinct CDR3 sequences, with roughly 15% found just once. The CDR3 sequence is 15 residues long. The germline gives CDR1 SEHNR, CDR2 FQNEAQ (reference sequence). V gave up 5 bases and J gave up 5 bases, with 18 bases separating them. The rearrangement joins TRBV7-9 to TRBJ1-1; D is possibly TRBD1 (5 bases). The clonotype was recovered from an adult woman who had mild COVID-19 (a few samples of this study predate the infection). Cell type and time point are not known. Sequenced: PBMCs or a T cell subset sorted from them (not recorded which). The CDR3 nucleotides read TGTGCCAGCAGCCCAATGGGGGGAATGGGAACTGAAGCTTTCTTT. Translation: CASSPMGGMGTEAFF.